This TCR beta chain emerged from a study of cytomegalovirus exposure and HLA in healthy donors. Study conclusions and caveats: Of the V segments, some could not be distinguished, including TRBV6-2 and TRBV6-3, and were excluded. What a later analysis showed was that several of the most significant clusters appeared linked to common viral pathogens.

Amplification used 60 Vbeta primers and 13 Jbeta primers. The method was immunoSEQ multiplex PCR; TCRdb's version includes in-frame clones alone and lacks a portion of them. The sample includes 90,000 to 120,000 clones, over 9.5% of them seen just once. Germline V gene lookup returns CDR1 KGHSH and CDR2 LQKENI. Trimming pared 1 base from V and 6 bases from J, leaving 14 bases between. The CDR3 is 15 amino acids. This clone was seen more than once but under ten times. Antigen: not known. The origin of this receptor is a middle-aged man in good health and CMV-seropositive. Sequencing was performed on PBMCs. The chain combines TRBV18 with TRBJ2-3; D remains ambiguous. The CDR3: CASSPQMTLHDTQYF. CDR3 in DNA: TGTGCCAGCTCACCACAAATGACTCTACACGATACGCAGTATTTT.